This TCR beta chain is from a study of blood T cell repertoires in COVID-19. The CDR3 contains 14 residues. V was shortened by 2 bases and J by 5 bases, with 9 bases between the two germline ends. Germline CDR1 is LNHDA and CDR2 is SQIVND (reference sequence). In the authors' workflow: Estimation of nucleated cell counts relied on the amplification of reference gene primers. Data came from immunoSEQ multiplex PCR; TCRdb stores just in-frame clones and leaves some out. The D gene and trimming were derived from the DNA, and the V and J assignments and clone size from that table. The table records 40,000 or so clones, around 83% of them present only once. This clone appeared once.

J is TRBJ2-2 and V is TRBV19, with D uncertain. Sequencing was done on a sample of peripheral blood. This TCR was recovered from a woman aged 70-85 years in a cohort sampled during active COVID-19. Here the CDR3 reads CASSISRETGELFF. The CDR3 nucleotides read TGTGCCAGTAGTATATCAAGAGAAACCGGGGAGCTGTTTTTT.